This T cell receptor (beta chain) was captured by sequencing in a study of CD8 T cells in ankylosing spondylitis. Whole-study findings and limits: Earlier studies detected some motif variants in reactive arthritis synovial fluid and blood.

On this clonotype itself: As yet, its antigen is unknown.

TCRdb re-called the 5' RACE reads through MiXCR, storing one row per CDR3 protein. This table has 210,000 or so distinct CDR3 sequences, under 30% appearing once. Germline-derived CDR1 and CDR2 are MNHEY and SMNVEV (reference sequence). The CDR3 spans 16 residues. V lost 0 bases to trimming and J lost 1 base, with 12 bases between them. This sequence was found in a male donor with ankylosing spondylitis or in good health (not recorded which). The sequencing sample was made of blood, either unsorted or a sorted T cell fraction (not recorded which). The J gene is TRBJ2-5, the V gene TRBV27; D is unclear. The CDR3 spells CASSLSARVPQETQYF. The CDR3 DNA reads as TGTGCCAGCAGTTTATCGGCCAGAGTTCCCCAAGAGACCCAGTACTTC.